This TCR beta chain was identified in a study of cytomegalovirus exposure and HLA in healthy donors. Study-wide background: A preliminary data release comprised 80 million to 95 million unique TCRs obtained from HLA-typed donors.

60 Vbeta and 13 Jbeta primers were used in PCR. Method: immunoSEQ multiplex PCR; TCRdb's copy keeps in-frame clones and lacks some. The sample holds 90,000 to 120,000 clones, approximately 76% seen once. This CDR3 has 14 residues. In germline, CDR1 is MNHNS, CDR2 SASEGT. The clonotype originates from a man younger than 35 in good health and CMV-seronegative. The sequenced sample was PBMCs. J is TRBJ2-5 and V is TRBV6-1; 7 bases line up with TRBD1. Judging by the DNA end, TRBJ2-7 fits better; the J call may be wrong. The DNA of the CDR3 is TGTGCCAGCACCCCTGGACAGGATGTAAACGAGCAGTACTTC. It encodes CASTPGQDVNEQYF.